These T cell receptor beta chains were read from a single sample in a study of PD-L1 blockade in urothelial cancer. Produced via immunoSEQ multiplex PCR; TCRdb's table is partial and in-frame only. The repertoire holds about 130,000 clones, 86% seen once, with 2.4% in the top ten. Material: PBMCs, obtained around atezolizumab (anti-PD-L1) treatment. The source is a man in his fifties with urothelial cancer. The CDR3 runs from the conserved cysteine through the conserved F or W. The D gene is left open where the match is weak. Clone size, where shown, is once, few, many, or a class for clones that have expanded.

d_call: TRBD2; v_call: TRBV5-1; clone_size: NA; j_call: TRBJ2-7; cdr3_nt: TGCGCCAGCAGCGAAATCGGGCTAGCGGGTGGAGGGCAGTACTTC; cdr3_aa: CASSEIGLAGGGQYF
d_call: TRBD2; v_call: TRBV5-4; clone_size: once; j_call: TRBJ2-7; cdr3_nt: TGTGCCAGCAGTCTAATCGGAAGCGGGACCTCCTACGAGCAGTACTTC; cdr3_aa: CASSLIGSGTSYEQYF
d_call: NA; v_call: TRBV6-6; clone_size: NA; j_call: TRBJ1-1; cdr3_nt: TGTGCCAGCAGTTGGACAGACGAAGCTTTCTTT; cdr3_aa: CASSWTDEAFF
d_call: NA; v_call: TRBV7-2; clone_size: once; j_call: TRBJ2-2; cdr3_nt: TGTGCCAGCACCAGTACCGGGGAGCTGTTTTTT; cdr3_aa: CASTSTGELFF
d_call: NA; v_call: TRBV11-3; clone_size: NA; j_call: TRBJ2-7; cdr3_nt: TGTGCCAGCAGCTTAGGCTACAGTGCCCAGGAGCAGTACTTC; cdr3_aa: CASSLGYSAQEQYF
d_call: NA; v_call: TRBV11-2; clone_size: NA; j_call: TRBJ2-1; cdr3_nt: TGTGCCAGCAGCTTGGGGGACTTCTCCTACAATGAGCAGTTCTTC; cdr3_aa: CASSLGDFSYNEQFF
d_call: TRBD2; v_call: TRBV5-1; clone_size: NA; j_call: TRBJ2-7; cdr3_nt: TGCGCCAGCAGCATTACTAGCGGGGCTTACGAGCAGTACTTC; cdr3_aa: CASSITSGAYEQYF
d_call: TRBD1; v_call: TRBV18; clone_size: NA; j_call: TRBJ1-1; cdr3_nt: TGTGCCAGCTCACCCGGGACAGGGGTTCTCAACACTGAAGCTTTCTTT; cdr3_aa: CASSPGTGVLNTEAFF
d_call: TRBD1; v_call: TRBV5-1; clone_size: once; j_call: TRBJ2-5; cdr3_nt: TGCGCCAGCCGACCGACAGGGCAGAACCAAGAGACCCAGTACTTC; cdr3_aa: CASRPTGQNQETQYF
d_call: NA; v_call: TRBV5-5; clone_size: NA; j_call: TRBJ2-7; cdr3_nt: TGTGCCAGCAGCTTTAACTCTCCCTACGAGCAGTACTTC; cdr3_aa: CASSFNSPYEQYF
d_call: NA; v_call: TRBV5-1; clone_size: NA; j_call: TRBJ1-2; cdr3_nt: TGCGCCAGCAGCTTGGAGCCATTTAACTATGGCTACACCTTC; cdr3_aa: CASSLEPFNYGYTF
d_call: NA; v_call: TRBV28; clone_size: few; j_call: TRBJ1-1; cdr3_nt: TGTGCCAGCAGTTTCGCGGGGAACACTGAAGCTTTCTTT; cdr3_aa: CASSFAGNTEAFF
d_call: TRBD2; v_call: TRBV20-1; clone_size: NA; j_call: TRBJ2-7; cdr3_nt: TGCAGTGGACTAGCGCGTGAGCAGTACTTC; cdr3_aa: CSGLAREQYF
d_call: TRBD1; v_call: TRBV2; clone_size: NA; j_call: TRBJ1-6; cdr3_nt: TGTGCCAGCAGTGTCCAGGGGGCTTATTCACCCCTCCACTTT; cdr3_aa: CASSVQGAYSPLHF
d_call: TRBD1; v_call: TRBV16; clone_size: NA; j_call: TRBJ1-6; cdr3_nt: TGTGCCAGCAGCGCAGGGACAGGTTATAATTCACCCCTCCACTTT; cdr3_aa: CASSAGTGYNSPLHF
d_call: NA; v_call: TRBV6-1; clone_size: NA; j_call: TRBJ2-5; cdr3_nt: TGTGCCAGCAGTGCACAGGGAGTAGAGACCCAGTACTTC; cdr3_aa: CASSAQGVETQYF
d_call: NA; v_call: TRBV28; clone_size: NA; j_call: TRBJ1-5; cdr3_nt: TGTGCCAGCAGTCCCTCCAATCGACCATTCACAGGCAATCAGCCCCAGCATTTT; cdr3_aa: CASSPSNRPFTGNQPQHF
d_call: NA; v_call: TRBV6-6; clone_size: few; j_call: TRBJ1-2; cdr3_nt: TGTGCCAGCAGTTACGACCCCCCGGGGGGATATGGCTACACCTTC; cdr3_aa: CASSYDPPGGYGYTF
d_call: TRBD1; v_call: TRBV28; clone_size: NA; j_call: TRBJ1-2; cdr3_nt: TGTGCCAGCAGTTTGAATCCGGGACAGGGTTGGGGAAACTATGGCTACACCTTC; cdr3_aa: CASSLNPGQGWGNYGYTF
d_call: TRBD2; v_call: TRBV28; clone_size: NA; j_call: TRBJ2-7; cdr3_nt: TGTGCCAGCAGTCTAAAGCGGGAGGTCTCCTACGAGCAGTACTTC; cdr3_aa: CASSLKREVSYEQYF
d_call: TRBD1; v_call: TRBV7-8; clone_size: NA; j_call: TRBJ1-6; cdr3_nt: TGTGCCAGCAGCTCTCGGACAGGGGGGAATTCACCCCTCCACTTT; cdr3_aa: CASSSRTGGNSPLHF
d_call: NA; v_call: TRBV2; clone_size: NA; j_call: TRBJ2-7; cdr3_nt: TGTGCCAGCAGTGACCCCCAGGGAACCTACGAGCAGTACTTC; cdr3_aa: CASSDPQGTYEQYF
d_call: TRBD2; v_call: TRBV5-1; clone_size: NA; j_call: TRBJ2-1; cdr3_nt: TGCGCCAGCAGCTTGGCCTTCACTAGCGGGAGTAATGAGCAGTTCTTC; cdr3_aa: CASSLAFTSGSNEQFF
d_call: TRBD2; v_call: TRBV5-4; clone_size: NA; j_call: TRBJ2-7; cdr3_nt: TGTGCCAGCAGCTTAGGCGGGAGTCAACCACACGAGCAGTACTTC; cdr3_aa: CASSLGGSQPHEQYF
d_call: NA; v_call: TRBV5-6; clone_size: NA; j_call: TRBJ1-1; cdr3_nt: TGTGCCAGCAGCCTACCGGGGGGGAACACTGAAGCTTTCTTT; cdr3_aa: CASSLPGGNTEAFF
d_call: NA; v_call: TRBV5-5; clone_size: NA; j_call: TRBJ1-3; cdr3_nt: TGTGCCAGCAGCTTCACTGGGGGGAGCTCTGGAAACACCATATATTTT; cdr3_aa: CASSFTGGSSGNTIYF
d_call: TRBD1; v_call: TRBV2; clone_size: once; j_call: TRBJ1-6; cdr3_nt: TGTGCCAGCAGTTGGGACAGGGAGAATTCACCCCTCCACTTT; cdr3_aa: CASSWDRENSPLHF
d_call: TRBD1; v_call: TRBV5-4; clone_size: NA; j_call: TRBJ1-4; cdr3_nt: TGTGCCAGCAGCCTAGGGGGCATTGGTGAAAAACTGTTTTTT; cdr3_aa: CASSLGGIGEKLFF
d_call: NA; v_call: TRBV11-2; clone_size: NA; j_call: TRBJ2-1; cdr3_nt: TGTGCCAGCAGCTTAGAAGGGAGCGGCGGATACAATGAGCAGTTCTTC; cdr3_aa: CASSLEGSGGYNEQFF